This TCR beta chain emerged from a study of CD8+ T cells in alopecia areata. Study observations and caveats: Scalp specimens additionally yield sequences from normal skin's resident alphabeta T cells.

Germline V gene data show CDR1 as MSHET and CDR2 as SYDVDS. CDR3 size: 13 residues. The authors extracted RNA and reverse transcribed it into cDNA as the sequencing template. Sequencing was performed with immunoSEQ multiplex PCR; in TCRdb, only in-frame clones are kept and a portion is missing. This sample carries about 120,000 clones, none of them present only once. This clone turned up a few times. Its specificity is unknown. The gene symbols are mouse symbols. The observed sequence ends 4 residues before the CDR3 terminus, with the missing tail filled in from the germline J gene. This chain joins TRBV29 and TRBJ2-4, with D perhaps TRBD2 (5 bases). The TCR sequence derives from a C3H/HeJ mouse with alopecia areata. These mice share the MHC haplotype H2-k. Sequenced input: lesional skin. CDR3 in amino acids: CASSFWEGNTLYF. The sequenced part of the CDR3 DNA is TGTGCTAGCAGTTTCTGGGAGGGCAAC.